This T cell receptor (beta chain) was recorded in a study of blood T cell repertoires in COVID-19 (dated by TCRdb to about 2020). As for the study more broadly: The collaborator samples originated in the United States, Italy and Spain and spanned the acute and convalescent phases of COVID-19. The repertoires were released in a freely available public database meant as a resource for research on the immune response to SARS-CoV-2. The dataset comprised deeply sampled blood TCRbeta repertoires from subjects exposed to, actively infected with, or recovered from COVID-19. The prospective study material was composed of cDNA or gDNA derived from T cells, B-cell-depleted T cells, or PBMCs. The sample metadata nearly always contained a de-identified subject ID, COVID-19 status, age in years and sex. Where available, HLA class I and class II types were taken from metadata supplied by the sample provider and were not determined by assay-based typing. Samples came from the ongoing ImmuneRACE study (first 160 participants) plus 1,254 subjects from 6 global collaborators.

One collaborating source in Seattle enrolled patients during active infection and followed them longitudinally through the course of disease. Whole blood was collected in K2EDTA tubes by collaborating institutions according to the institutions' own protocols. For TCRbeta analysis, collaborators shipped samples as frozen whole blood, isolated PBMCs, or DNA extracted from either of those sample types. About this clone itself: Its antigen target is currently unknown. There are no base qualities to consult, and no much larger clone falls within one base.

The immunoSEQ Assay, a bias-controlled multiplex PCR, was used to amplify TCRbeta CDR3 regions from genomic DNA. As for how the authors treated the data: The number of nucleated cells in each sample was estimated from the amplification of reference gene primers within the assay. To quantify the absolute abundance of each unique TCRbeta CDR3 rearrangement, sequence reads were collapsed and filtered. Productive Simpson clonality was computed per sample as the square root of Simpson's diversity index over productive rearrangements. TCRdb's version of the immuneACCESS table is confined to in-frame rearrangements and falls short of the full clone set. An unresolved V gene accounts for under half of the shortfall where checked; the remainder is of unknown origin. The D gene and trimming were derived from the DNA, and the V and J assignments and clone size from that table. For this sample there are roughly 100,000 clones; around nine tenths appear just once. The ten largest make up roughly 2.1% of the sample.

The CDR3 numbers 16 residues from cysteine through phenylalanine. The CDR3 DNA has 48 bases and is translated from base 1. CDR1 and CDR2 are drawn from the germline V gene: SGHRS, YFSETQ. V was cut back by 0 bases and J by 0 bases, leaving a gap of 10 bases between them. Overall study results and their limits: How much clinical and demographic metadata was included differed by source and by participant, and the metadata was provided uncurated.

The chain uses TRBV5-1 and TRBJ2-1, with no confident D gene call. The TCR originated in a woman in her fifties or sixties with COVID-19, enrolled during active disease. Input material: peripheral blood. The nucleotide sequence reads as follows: TGCGCCAGCAGCTTGGCGGTCACGAGCTCCTACAATGAGCAGTTCTTC. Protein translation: CASSLAVTSSYNEQFF.